This T cell receptor (beta chain) was identified during a study of CD8+CD57+ T cells in acquired aplastic anemia. Overall study context: The mean DNA yield obtained from sorted CD4+ and CD8+ cells came to roughly 3 ug.

Trimming shortened V by 6 bases and J by 4 bases, and 10 bases separated the two germline ends. CDR3 size: 14 residues. The authors sequenced patients whose flow cytometry had shown CD8+CD57+ cell expansion. Each patient had severe acquired aplastic anemia. Ten or more counts support this clonotype. Genomic DNA templated the TCR beta VDJ and CDR3 profiling. Each CDR3 protein is one row after TCRdb ran MiXCR on the reads. Here the sample spans a few hundred thousand distinct CDR3 sequences, less than 60% being singletons. Sequenced input: sorted CD4+, CD8+, or CD8+CD57+ T cells (not recorded which) from PBMCs. The sequence came from a human donor with aplastic anemia. The chain has TRBV12-3 or TRBV12-4 and TRBJ1-6; TRBD1 is a possible D gene (6 bases). CDR3 region: CASSLTGYNSPLHF. For the CDR3, the DNA is TGTGCCAGCAGCCTAACAGGGTATAATTCACCCCTCCACTTT.